This TCR beta chain was sequenced in a study of T cells in Graves' hyperthyroidism and ophthalmopathy. Overall study findings and caveats: Ophthalmopathy prediction by the model preceded onset by a median approximately 6.1 months.

The CDR3 totals 14 residues. V lost 5 bases and J lost 5, with 12 bases in between. From germline, CDR1 is SNHLY and CDR2 FYNNEI. This clonotype appeared once. Its antigen is as yet unknown. Amplification yielded TCR beta CDR3 regions, with RNA transcripts as the source. The HTBI primer set served for first-round RT-PCR of the TCR CDR3. TCRdb analysed the multiplex PCR reads with MiXCR anew, one entry per CDR3 protein. The profile shows more than 75,000 distinct CDR3 sequences, about 51% of them singletons. Graves' hyperthyroidism was deemed stable absent ophthalmopathy progression within 18 months. Hyperthyroidism in the patients, aged 18 to 65, was newly diagnosed and under 2 months in duration. The PBMCs studied were ones that came from 9 to 10 ml fresh peripheral blood.

The receptor's source is a woman aged 40-49 years with Graves' hyperthyroidism. The rearrangement links TRBV2 to TRBJ1-4; D may be TRBD1 (6 bases). The sample comprised blood. This CDR3 is CASSSGALNEKLFF. CDR3 in DNA: TGTGCCAGCAGTTCAGGGGCCCTGAATGAAAAACTGTTTTTT.